The T cell receptor beta chain under discussion was sequenced for a study of PD-1 blockade in mismatch repair-deficient tumors (dated by TCRdb to the late 2010s). For the study in its entirety: Between late 2013 and September 2016, approximately 90 consecutive patients with about a dozen mismatch repair-deficient cancer types, all previously treated and progressing, were enrolled in the trial. Tumor-associated T cell clones in the peripheral blood of patients responding to PD-1 blockade were tracked using deep sequencing of TCR CDR3 regions.

In the case of this clone: Its antigen is unknown. No much larger clone exists at a distance of one base, and base qualities are not known.

From a lookup of the germline V gene (reference sequence), CDR1 and CDR2 are SEHNR and FQNEAQ. After removal of 1 base from V and 4 bases from J, the junction retains 6 bases not matched to a gene. From its cysteine to its phenylalanine, the CDR3 spans 16 amino acids. Left in the record is the CDR3 DNA by itself, 48 bases read in frame from the first base. Broad study findings and their caveats: Rapid expansion after pembrolizumab followed by contraction, generally before radiologic responses, was shown by tumor-resident clones, which were often undetectable in blood before treatment.

Mismatch repair deficiency in every enrolled patient was established by polymerase chain reaction or immunohistochemistry. Three patients who responded to pembrolizumab therapy underwent TCR sequencing. The phase II trial prospectively tested pembrolizumab PD-1 blockade in advanced mismatch repair-deficient cancers regardless of tissue of origin. Serial peripheral blood T cell samples were collected before and at multiple times after starting PD-1 blockade. Blood sampling time points were reported as weeks after the first dose of pembrolizumab. The library was generated by the immunoSEQ multiplex PCR assay. TCRdb re-hosts the immuneACCESS table, in-frame sequences only. Its copies lack some clones; in the studies checked, an unresolved V gene accounts for under half of them, and the cause for the rest is not known. In this sample the table shows more than 40,000 clones, over 70% of which occur a single time. The ten largest clones capture roughly 8.7% of the sample.

The sequence was obtained from an adult with mismatch repair-deficient cancer. This sample comprised peripheral blood, obtained approximately 18 weeks after starting pembrolizumab. This sequence uses TRBV7-9 and TRBJ2-1, with TRBD2 identical over 8 junction bases. The CDR3 reads as follows: CASSLDAGGWYNEQFF. The DNA is as follows: TGTGCCAGCAGCTTAGATGCGGGAGGATGGTACAATGAGCAGTTCTTC.